The sequence of this TCR beta chain was determined in a study of identical twins. TCRdb fed the 5' RACE reads into MiXCR, producing one record per CDR3 protein. Of 500,000 to 600,000 distinct CDR3 sequences detected, 22% appear once; the ten largest clones hold about 0.93%. Study findings and constraints: Instead of following the same donors, the conclusions were based on cross-sectional statistical analysis. While abundant cord blood beta clonotypes carried fewer insertions, memory repertoires showed no such pattern.

Trimming pared 6 bases from V and 6 bases from J, leaving 14 bases between. The CDR3 is 14 amino acids. CDR1 is SNHLY and CDR2 is FYNNEI in the germline V gene. As to this clonotype: Antigen unknown.

These data also featured in a second study, about T cells expressing NK-cell markers. That paper adds: The authors derived TCR beta repertoires from sorted CD3+CD56+NKG2C+, CD3+CD56+NKG2C- and CD3+CD56-NKG2C+ T cells. Specificity for HCMV among expanded NKG2C+ T cell clones was not established.

J is TRBJ2-2 and V is TRBV2, with D possibly matching TRBD2 (5 bases). This receptor was obtained from a woman younger than 35 in good health. Material: CD4+ T cells sorted from blood. The CDR3 is CASRSLSGPGELFF. In DNA, the CDR3 is TGTGCCAGCAGAAGTTTGAGCGGCCCCGGGGAGCTGTTTTTT.